The 29 T cell receptor beta chains in this list originate from one sample, sequenced in a study of T cells in Graves' hyperthyroidism and ophthalmopathy. Amplification yielded TCR beta CDR3 regions, with RNA transcripts as the source. During a first-round RT-PCR of the TCR CDR3, the HTBI primer set was used. One entry per CDR3 protein, called by TCRdb with MiXCR from the multiplex PCR reads. The data contain hundreds of thousands of distinct CDR3 sequences, just under 20% of them singletons. Sequences were obtained from blood. These receptors all come from a middle-aged man with Graves' ophthalmopathy.

This clonotype was counted many times. This rearrangement joins TRBV6-2 or TRBV6-3 to TRBJ2-7; no clear D. Between the trimmed V and J ends, which lost 7 bases and 5 bases, there was a span of 9 bases. The V gene's germline CDR1 is MNHEY and CDR2 SVGEGT. The CDR3 is 11 amino acids. DNA of the CDR3: TGTGCCAGCAATGATCTCGACGAGCAGTACTTC. Translation: CASNDLDEQYF.

This clonotype has more than one count but fewer than ten. The rearrangement joins TRBV29-1 to TRBJ2-1; 14 positions agree with TRBD2. The trim removed 4 bases at V and 7 bases at J, leaving 15 bases unmatched. Per germline, CDR1 SQVTM and CDR2 ANQGSEA. The CDR3 totals 18 residues. The CDR3 bases are TGCAGCGTTGGGGGGGGACTAGCGGGAGCTTTTATGGGGAATGAGCAGTTCTTC. Residues: CSVGGGLAGAFMGNEQFF.

The genes are TRBV30 and TRBJ1-2; D might be TRBD1 (5 bases). The CDR3 length is 13 residues. The V and J ends lost 1 base and 6 bases respectively, with 12 bases between them. The germline V gene has CDR1 GTSNPN and CDR2 SVGIG (reference sequence). CDR3 protein: CAWSGAGTDGYTF. DNA for the CDR3: TGTGCCTGGAGTGGTGCAGGGACTGATGGCTACACCTTC.

This clonotype has just a few counts. The chain is built from TRBV3-1 and TRBJ1-2; D unclear. With 0 bases removed from V and 0 bases from J, the gap between germline ends came to 14 bases. There are 17 residues in the CDR3. CDR1 is LGHDT and CDR2 is YNNKEL in the germline V gene (reference sequence). The DNA of the CDR3 is TGTGCCAGCAGCCAAGATCCATCGGGGAGTTCTAACTATGGCTACACCTTC. Protein sequence: CASSQDPSGSSNYGYTF. Combining the CDR3 with reference TRBV3-1 and TRBJ1-2 gives the whole variable domain DTAVSQTPKYLVTQMGNDKSIKCEQNLGHDTMYWYKQDSKKFLKIMFSYNNKELIINETVPNRFSPKSPDKAHLNLHINSLELGDSAVYFCASSQDPSGSSNYGYTFGSGTRLTVV.

The sample holds many counts of this clonotype. The chain combines TRBV5-1 with TRBJ2-7; perhaps TRBD2 as D (6 bases). Trimming stripped 1 base from V and 5 bases from J, with 16 bases between. CDR3 length: 15 residues. Germline-derived CDR1 and CDR2 are SGHRS and YFSETQ. The CDR3 reads CASSLFRASVDEQYF. DNA for the CDR3: TGCGCCAGCAGCTTGTTTCGGGCTAGCGTCGACGAGCAGTACTTC. The full variable domain, in which reference TRBV5-1 and TRBJ2-7 provide the parts outside the CDR3, is KAGVTQTPRYLIKTRGQQVTLSCSPISGHRSVSWYQQTPGQGLQFLFEYFSETQRNKGNFPGRFSGRQFSNSRSEMNVSTLELGDSALYLCASSLFRASVDEQYFGPGTRLTVT.

This clonotype has only a few counts. This sequence joins TRBV10-3 and TRBJ2-7; D remains unclear. The CDR3 covers 14 residues. The V end was cut by 3 bases, the J end by 0 bases, with 9 bases between. Germline V CDR1 and CDR2: ENHRY, SYGVKD. CDR3 nucleotide sequence: TGTGCCATCAGTGAAACCCTAACCTCCTACGAGCAGTACTTC. Amino acid sequence: CAISETLTSYEQYF.

The chain has TRBV5-5 and TRBJ1-6; D is possibly TRBD1 (5 bases). This CDR3 is 14 amino acids long. CDR1 is SGHKS, CDR2 YYEKEE, per germline (reference sequence). Trimming pared 6 bases from V and 7 bases from J, leaving 14 bases between. This chain's CDR3 is CASTQKGKNSPLHF. The CDR3 coding sequence is TGTGCCAGCACCCAAAAGGGGAAAAATTCACCCCTCCACTTT.

The genes are TRBV6-1 and TRBJ1-3; D uncertain. The V gene's germline CDR1 is MNHNS and CDR2 SASEGT. CDR3 length: 12 residues. Trimming removed 3 bases from V and 4 bases from J, with 4 bases in between. The CDR3 sequence: CASSDQGNTIYF. CDR3 coding DNA: TGTGCCAGCAGTGATCAAGGAAACACCATATATTTT.

This clonotype has ten or more counts. V usage is TRBV28 and J usage is TRBJ2-3, with 7 bases lining up with TRBD1. Germline trimming cut 6 bases from V and 0 bases from J; bases unmatched to any gene: 3. Germline loops: CDR1 MDHEN, CDR2 SYDVKM. CDR3 size: 14 residues. This CDR3 reads CASRRQGSTDTQYF. CDR3 bases: TGTGCCAGCAGACGACAGGGCAGCACAGATACGCAGTATTTT.

This clonotype was recorded many times. Given a much more abundant clone one base away, this may be a read error. The chain links TRBV7-3 to TRBJ1-1; unclear D gene. The CDR3 is 13 amino acids. From germline, CDR1 is SGHTA and CDR2 FQGTGA. V lost 2 bases and J lost 0, with 4 bases in between. The CDR3 nucleotides are TGTGCCAGCAGCTTATGGATGAACACTGAAGCTTTCTTT. As protein: CASSLWMNTEAFF. The whole variable domain, remainder taken from reference TRBV7-3 and TRBJ1-1, is GAGVSQTPSNKVTEKGKYVELRCDPISGHTALYWYRQSLGQGPEFLIYFQGTGAADDSGLPNDRFFAVRPEGSVSTLKIQRTERGDSAVYLCASSLWMNTEAFFGQGTRLTVV.

The rearrangement uses TRBV30 and TRBJ2-2; 12 bases agree with TRBD1. V dropped 7 bases and J dropped 4; count of bases not matched to a gene: 10. Per germline, CDR1 GTSNPN and CDR2 SVGIG (reference sequence). This CDR3 contains 16 residues. The CDR3 here is CASPHQGQGATGELFF. In nucleotides, the CDR3 is TGTGCCTCCCCTCATCAGGGACAGGGGGCCACCGGGGAGCTGTTTTTT.

In this sample, this clonotype turned up many times. The CDR3 DNA reads TGTGCCAGCAGCTTAAGCCTTAGCGCCTACAATGAGCAGTTCTTC. Protein: CASSLSLSAYNEQFF. The chain carries TRBV7-3 and TRBJ2-1, with D perhaps TRBD2 (5 bases). The CDR3 has 15 amino acids. Germline loops: CDR1 SGHTA, CDR2 FQGTGA. Trimming shortened V by 1 base and J by 2 bases, and 9 bases separated the two germline ends.

The table lists this clonotype with a few counts. The rearrangement uses TRBV20-1 and TRBJ2-7, with TRBD1 matching over 7 bases. V dropped 5 bases and J dropped 2; count of bases not matched to a gene: 6. Per the germline V gene, CDR1 is DFQATT and CDR2 is SNEGSKA (reference sequence). This CDR3 is 13 amino acids long. The CDR3 spells CSAWDSSTYEQYF. Written as DNA, the CDR3 is TGCAGTGCTTGGGACAGTTCTACCTACGAGCAGTACTTC.

Only a few counts were recorded for this clonotype. This rearrangement joins TRBV28 to TRBJ1-5; the D is unclear. This CDR3 has 14 residues. Germline assignment: CDR1 MDHEN and CDR2 SYDVKM. V lost 5 bases to trimming and J lost 3 bases, with 11 bases between them. CDR3 DNA sequence: TGTGCCAGCAGTGCACCGGGGTACAATCAGCCCCAGCATTTT. Translation gives CASSAPGYNQPQHF.

This clonotype was detected a few times. The rearrangement uses TRBV10-3 and TRBJ2-3; 10 bases match TRBD2. The ends lost 7 bases at V and 5 bases at J; junction bases unmatched: 9. There are 15 residues in the CDR3. The germline V gene encodes CDR1 ENHRY and CDR2 SYGVKD. The CDR3 protein is CAIKASGGGKDTQYF. CDR3 DNA sequence: TGTGCCATCAAGGCGAGCGGGGGGGGGAAAGATACGCAGTATTTT.

This clonotype has more than one count but fewer than ten. This chain connects TRBV28 to TRBJ2-5; 10 bases are a match to TRBD2. Losses at the gene ends were 3 bases for V and 7 bases for J; bases not matched to a gene: 2. CDR3 length: 13 amino acids. Germline assignment: CDR1 MDHEN and CDR2 SYDVKM. The CDR3 spells CASSFGTSATQYF. Here the CDR3 DNA reads TGTGCCAGCAGTTTTGGGACTAGCGCGACCCAGTACTTC.

The chain couples TRBV5-1 to TRBJ2-3, with 8 bases matching TRBD2. V dropped 4 bases and J dropped 3; count of bases not matched to a gene: 4. This CDR3 comprises 14 residues. Germline loops: CDR1 SGHRS, CDR2 YFSETQ. The CDR3 loop is CASSPRGGTDTQYF. The CDR3 DNA follows: TGCGCCAGCAGCCCCCGGGGGGGGACAGATACGCAGTATTTT.

The chain is built from TRBV7-9 and TRBJ2-2; 7 bases fit TRBD1. The V and J ends lost 4 bases and 0 bases, in that order; junction bases with no gene match: 2. Germline CDR1 and CDR2: SEHNR and FQNEAQ (reference sequence). The CDR3 has 15 residues. The CDR3 loop is CASSSTGPNTGELFF. DNA of the CDR3: TGTGCCAGCAGCTCGACAGGGCCGAACACCGGGGAGCTGTTTTTT.

This clonotype was counted a few times. The chain carries TRBV20-1 and TRBJ2-3; D not certain. The CDR3 loop spans 11 amino acids. Germline CDR1 is DFQATT and CDR2 is SNEGSKA (reference sequence). V lost 5 bases to trimming and J lost 2 bases, with 5 bases between them. DNA of the CDR3: TGCAGTGCTTCCCACACAGATACGCAGTATTTT. Translated, it gives CSASHTDTQYF.

This clonotype has a handful of counts. V is TRBV29-1 and J is TRBJ2-7; D might be TRBD1 or TRBD2, each matching 5 bases. Germline V lookup: CDR1 SQVTM, CDR2 ANQGSEA. The CDR3 length is 11 residues. V was shortened by 6 bases and J by 6 bases, with 12 bases between the two germline ends. CDR3 DNA sequence: TGCAGCGTGGGGGACGGGCGCGAGCAGTACTTC. This sequence encodes CSVGDGREQYF.

This sequence joins TRBV10-3 and TRBJ1-2; the D is unclear. The CDR3 runs 12 residues. V was pared by 7 bases and J by 5 bases, with 11 bases between. Germline CDR1 reads ENHRY; CDR2 reads SYGVKD. As DNA, the CDR3 is TGTGCCATCAATGGCGCAGAATATGGCTACACCTTC. It specifies CAINGAEYGYTF.

A word on this clonotype: It may be a read error: a sequence one base away is much more abundant. This chain connects TRBV3-1 to TRBJ2-2; possibly TRBD2 for D (5 bases). The CDR3 contains 15 residues. CDR1 LGHDT and CDR2 YNNKEL come from the germline V gene (reference sequence). In DNA, the CDR3 is TGTGCCAGCAGCCAAGATCGCCAGTATACCGGGGTGCTGTTTTTT. It encodes CASSQDRQYTGVLFF. The whole variable domain, filled in from reference TRBV3-1 and TRBJ2-2, reads DTAVSQTPKYLVTQMGNDKSIKCEQNLGHDTMYWYKQDSKKFLKIMFSYNNKELIINETVPNRFSPKSPDKAHLNLHINSLELGDSAVYFCASSQDRQYTGVLFFGEGSRLTVL.

This chain connects TRBV10-1 to TRBJ2-1; 9 positions agree with TRBD1. From germline, CDR1 is WNHNN and CDR2 SYGVQD (reference sequence). The trim removed 4 bases at V and 0 bases at J, leaving 1 base unmatched. The CDR3 consists of 15 residues. The CDR3 is CASSAGQGSYNEQFF. CDR3 coding DNA: TGCGCCAGCAGTGCGGGACAGGGCTCCTACAATGAGCAGTTCTTC.

The chain combines TRBV30 with TRBJ1-2; D is ambiguous. There are 13 residues in the CDR3. V was shortened by 3 bases and J by 5 bases, with 13 bases between the two germline ends. Germline CDR1 GTSNPN, CDR2 SVGIG (reference sequence). Written as DNA, the CDR3 is TGTGCCTGGAGCGCAAGGAGGTTTTATGGCTACACCTTC. Translating it yields CAWSARRFYGYTF.

The chain carries TRBV19 and TRBJ1-4, with D perhaps matching TRBD1 (6 bases). V gave up 5 bases and J gave up 6 bases, with 19 bases separating them. CDR1 and CDR2 from the germline V gene are LNHDA and SQIVND (reference sequence). The CDR3 has 16 amino acids. CDR3 amino acids: CASSAAAAGQDEKLFF. In DNA, the CDR3 is TGTGCCAGTAGTGCCGCCGCGGCGGGACAAGATGAAAAACTGTTTTTT.

Only a few counts were recorded for this clonotype. V gene TRBV12-5 combines with J gene TRBJ2-3; no firm D call. With 1 base removed from V and 4 bases from J, the gap between germline ends came to 9 bases. The germline gives CDR1 LGHNT, CDR2 FRNRAP. The CDR3 sequence is 14 residues long. The CDR3 sequence: CASGLAPFADTQYF. The DNA of the CDR3 is TGTGCTAGTGGTTTGGCCCCCTTCGCAGATACGCAGTATTTT.

This clonotype was counted ten times or more. This sequence joins TRBV20-1 and TRBJ2-5; D is unresolved. V lost 5 bases and J lost 5, with 15 bases in between. CDR1 and CDR2 from the germline V gene are DFQATT and SNEGSKA (reference sequence). CDR3 length: 13 amino acids. The CDR3 bases are TGCAGTGCTCCTCTTCAAACTGGGGAGACCCAGTACTTC. Translated, it gives CSAPLQTGETQYF.

As to this clonotype: A read error may be the cause here, since a much bigger clone is one base away. The V call is TRBV20-1, the J call TRBJ2-5; 10 bases line up with TRBD2. Germline V lookup: CDR1 DFQATT, CDR2 SNEGSKA (reference sequence). The CDR3 is 15 amino acids. The CDR3 sequence: CSARDASGSQETRYF. The DNA of the CDR3 is TGCAGTGCTAGAGATGCTAGCGGGAGTCAAGAGACCCGGTACTTC.

The V gene is TRBV20-1, the J gene TRBJ2-1; D possibly corresponds to TRBD1 (5 bases). Trimming removed 3 bases from V and 4 bases from J, with 13 bases in between. The V gene's germline CDR1 is DFQATT and CDR2 SNEGSKA (reference sequence). This CDR3 is 14 amino acids long. The CDR3: CSASPGKEYNEQFF. Written as DNA, the CDR3 is TGCAGTGCTAGTCCAGGGAAAGAATACAATGAGCAGTTCTTC.